These 23 T cell receptor beta chains share one sample of origin, sequenced in a study of blood T cell repertoires in COVID-19. Only in-frame clones appear in the TCRdb table, and some are missing; sequencing was by immunoSEQ multiplex PCR. The sample yields roughly 75,000 clones, less than 90% seen once. Specimen: peripheral blood. Receptors were obtained from an older man in a cohort sampled during active COVID-19.

The V and J genes are TRBV19 and TRBJ2-7, with a possible D match to TRBD2 (5 bases). Looked up from germline, CDR1 is LNHDA and CDR2 is SQIVND (reference sequence). Trimming shortened V by 5 bases and J by 3 bases, and 11 bases separated the two germline ends. The CDR3 extends over 13 amino acids. CDR3 loop: CASSRGDGYEQYF. The CDR3 DNA sequence: TGTGCCAGTAGTCGGGGAGATGGCTACGAGCAGTACTTC. The full variable domain, its missing parts supplied by reference TRBV19 and TRBJ2-7, is DGGITQSPKYLFRKEGQNVTLSCEQNLNHDAMYWYRQDPGQGLRLIYYSQIVNDFQKGDIAEGYSVSREKKESFPLTVTSAQKNPTAFYLCASSRGDGYEQYFGPGTRLTVT.

V is TRBV4-3 and J is TRBJ2-2, with 9 bases lining up with TRBD2. The V and J ends lost 0 bases and 8 bases, in that order; junction bases with no gene match: 7. Germline V lookup: CDR1 LGHNA, CDR2 YSLEER. The CDR3 totals 16 residues. CDR3 nucleotides: TGCGCCAGCAGCCAAGATCTGCTAGCGGGGTTTGGGGAGCTGTTTTTT. It yields the protein CASSQDLLAGFGELFF.

This rearrangement joins TRBV20-1 to TRBJ1-2; D is possibly TRBD1 (6 bases). The CDR3 sequence is 11 residues long. V was cut by 4 bases and J by 4 bases, with 7 bases left in between. Germline assignment: CDR1 DFQATT and CDR2 SNEGSKA (reference sequence). CDR3 residues: CSATQGYGYTF. The CDR3 DNA is TGCAGTGCTACACAGGGCTATGGCTACACCTTC.

This clone appeared a few times. The chain has TRBV27 and TRBJ2-2; 8 nucleotides agree with TRBD1. V shed 8 bases, J shed 3 bases, and the junction held 5 bases outside the gene matches. The CDR3 is 14 residues long. Germline values: CDR1 MNHEY, CDR2 SMNVEV (reference sequence). CDR3 sequence: CASQGQAYTGELFF. CDR3 nucleotides: TGTGCCAGCCAGGGACAGGCCTACACCGGGGAGCTGTTTTTT.

This sequence joins TRBV19 and TRBJ2-5; 8 bases match TRBD2. V dropped 6 bases and J dropped 0; count of bases not matched to a gene: 9. Germline loops: CDR1 LNHDA, CDR2 SQIVND (reference sequence). This CDR3 is 16 amino acids long. The CDR3 DNA is TGTGCCAGTAGCCGCCAGGCTAGCGGGTACCAAGAGACCCAGTACTTC. Translation: CASSRQASGYQETQYF.

The chain employs TRBV5-8 and TRBJ2-1, with 13 bases identical to TRBD2. The germline V gene encodes CDR1 SGHTS and CDR2 YDEGEE. There are 16 residues in the CDR3. With 2 bases clipped from V and 8 bases from J, the junction kept 7 bases outside the gene matches. The CDR3 loop is CASSLPGLAGTDEQFF. DNA of the CDR3: TGTGCCAGCAGCTTACCGGGACTAGCGGGGACTGATGAGCAGTTCTTC.

This chain uses TRBV28 with TRBJ1-6; 7 nucleotides match TRBD1. Trimming cost V 5 bases and J 6 bases; bases outside gene matches: 4. CDR1 and CDR2 from the germline V gene are MDHEN and SYDVKM. The CDR3 runs 14 residues. The CDR3 coding sequence is TGTGCCAGCAGTCCAGGACAGGCTAATTCACCCCTCCACTTT. This sequence encodes CASSPGQANSPLHF.

V is TRBV5-4 and J is TRBJ1-3, with a weak D call TRBD1 (5 bases). Germline V gives CDR1 SGHNT, CDR2 YYREEE (reference sequence). This CDR3 is 17 amino acids long. V lost 0 bases and J lost 0, with 13 bases in between. As DNA, the CDR3 is TGTGCCAGCAGCTTGGTTCCAGGGTATAGCTCTGGAAACACCATATATTTT. Amino acid sequence: CASSLVPGYSSGNTIYF.

The V gene is TRBV2, the J gene TRBJ1-1; 7 bases align to TRBD1. Unmatched junction bases numbered 2, after V lost 6 bases and J lost 1 base. The CDR3 spans 13 residues. Germline CDR1 reads SNHLY; CDR2 reads FYNNEI. The CDR3 region has the DNA TGTGCCAGCAGAGGGGACAGGAACACTGAAGCTTTCTTT. Its protein is CASRGDRNTEAFF.

The rearrangement joins TRBV3-1 (or the pseudogene TRBV3-2) to TRBJ2-7; possibly TRBD2 for D (7 bases). The CDR3 has 14 amino acids. The V gene lost 4 bases and the J gene lost 5 bases, with 15 bases spanning the gap. Per the germline V gene, CDR1 is LGHDT and CDR2 is YNNKEL (reference sequence). The CDR3 loop is CASSLVGGPNEQYF. The CDR3 nucleotides are TGTGCCAGCAGCCTGGTGGGGGGGCCCAACGAGCAGTACTTC.

This clone was recorded once. Here the CDR3 DNA reads TGTGCCAGCAGCCAAGGGGTGGGGGACACCCAGCATTTT. Encoded protein: CASSQGVGDTQHF. V gene TRBV3-1 (or the pseudogene TRBV3-2) combines with J gene TRBJ1-5; D may be TRBD1 (6 bases). The germline V gene has CDR1 LGHDT and CDR2 YNNKEL (reference sequence). V was clipped by 1 base and J by 11 bases, with 12 bases between them. The CDR3 spans 13 residues.

The chain links TRBV10-3 to TRBJ2-7, with 12 nucleotides matching TRBD2. The CDR3 runs 15 residues. Germline V gene sequence: CDR1 ENHRY, CDR2 SYGVKD. Losses at the gene ends were 5 bases for V and 6 bases for J; bases not matched to a gene: 8. CDR3 amino acids: CAISLAGGTAGEQYV. The CDR3 DNA reads TGTGCCATCAGTCTAGCGGGGGGGACCGCGGGCGAGCAGTACGTC.

The chain links TRBV5-1 to TRBJ2-1; 9 bases map to TRBD1. The V gene end was trimmed by 5 bases and the J gene end by 2 bases; junction bases not matched to a gene: 5. This CDR3 spans 15 amino acids. Germline lookup yields CDR1 SGHRS and CDR2 YFSETQ. CDR3 nucleotide sequence: TGCGCCAGCAGTCCTGACAGGGGGGCCTACAATGAGCAGTTCTTC. It translates to CASSPDRGAYNEQFF.

The chain is built from TRBV7-9 and TRBJ2-7; 11 positions agree with TRBD1. The length of the CDR3 is 15 residues. J lost 7 bases, V lost 5 bases, and 10 bases had no gene match. Germline assignment: CDR1 SEHNR and CDR2 FQNEAQ (reference sequence). The CDR3: CASSRTGTGGYEQYV. The CDR3 bases are TGTGCCAGCAGCCGCACCGGGACAGGGGGATATGAGCAGTACGTC.

The rearrangement uses TRBV5-1 and TRBJ1-1, with D possibly TRBD1 on 5 matching bases. Germline V gives CDR1 SGHRS, CDR2 YFSETQ. Trimming cost V 2 bases and J 4 bases, with 12 bases left between them. The CDR3 spans 14 residues. The CDR3 spells CASSFSPGGTEAFF. In nucleotides, the CDR3 is TGCGCCAGCAGCTTCTCGCCGGGGGGCACTGAAGCTTTCTTT.

In its sample, this clone was seen a few times. This chain uses TRBV4-1 with TRBJ1-5, with TRBD1 as a possible D gene (5 bases). V gave up 4 bases and J gave up 6 bases, with 10 bases separating them. The CDR3 spans 13 residues. Germline V lookup: CDR1 MGHRA, CDR2 YSYEKL. The CDR3 loop reads CASSRGVVQPQHF. DNA of the CDR3: TGCGCCAGCAGCCGGGGGGTTGTTCAGCCCCAGCATTTT.

This chain joins TRBV19 and TRBJ1-5; a weak D match, TRBD1 (5 bases). V lost 6 bases and J 9 bases, leaving 15 bases between the germline ends. Germline assignment: CDR1 LNHDA and CDR2 SQIVND (reference sequence). The CDR3 covers 13 residues. The CDR3 bases are TGTGCCAGTAGCAAAACAGGAGCGGGGCCCCAGCATTTT. It encodes CASSKTGAGPQHF.

This sequence joins TRBV2 and TRBJ1-2; a possible D gene is TRBD1 (5 bases). This CDR3 has 15 residues. Germline CDR1 and CDR2: SNHLY and FYNNEI. The V end lost 3 bases, the J end lost 0 bases, and 11 bases lay between the germline ends. The CDR3 is CASSDREGPNYGYTF. CDR3 nucleotide sequence: TGTGCCAGCAGTGATCGGGAGGGGCCTAACTATGGCTACACCTTC.

This clone was observed a handful of times. The chain's CDR3 is CASSIRPGRDEQFF. CDR3 DNA sequence: TGCGCCAGCAGCATACGACCAGGGAGGGATGAGCAGTTCTTC. The chain carries TRBV5-1 and TRBJ2-1; the match to TRBD2 covers 7 bases. Germline CDR1 is SGHRS and CDR2 is YFSETQ. The CDR3 has 14 amino acids. V gave up 4 bases and J gave up 8 bases; unmatched junction bases: 9. The entire variable domain, with the rest obtained from reference TRBV5-1 and TRBJ2-1, is as follows: KAGVTQTPRYLIKTRGQQVTLSCSPISGHRSVSWYQQTPGQGLQFLFEYFSETQRNKGNFPGRFSGRQFSNSRSEMNVSTLELGDSALYLCASSIRPGRDEQFFGPGTRLTVL.

This chain links TRBV18 with TRBJ2-7; 7 bases align to TRBD2. Germline loops: CDR1 KGHSH, CDR2 LQKENI. The CDR3 extends over 13 amino acids. J was trimmed by 3 bases and V by 3 bases; bases with no gene match: 2. Written as DNA, the CDR3 is TGTGCCAGCTCACCCACTAGCGACTACGAGCAGTACGTC. This sequence encodes CASSPTSDYEQYV.

The rearrangement links TRBV3-1 (or the pseudogene TRBV3-2) to TRBJ1-3, with D perhaps TRBD1 (6 bases). Trimming cost V 5 bases and J 3 bases, with 14 bases left between them. CDR1 and CDR2 from the germline V gene are LGHDT and YNNKEL (reference sequence). This CDR3 is 15 amino acids long. CDR3 protein: CASSDTGYFGNTIYF. The CDR3 nucleotides are TGTGCCAGCAGCGACACAGGGTATTTTGGAAACACCATATATTTT.

This chain connects TRBV28 to TRBJ2-3; 7 nucleotides align to TRBD2. Germline V CDR1 and CDR2: MDHEN, SYDVKM. CDR3 length: 15 residues. Trimming took 5 bases from V and 6 from J; bases not matched to a gene: 11. The CDR3 region is CASSTKRGGRDTQYF. DNA for the CDR3: TGTGCCAGCAGTACCAAGCGCGGGGGAAGGGATACGCAGTATTTT.

V is TRBV19 and J is TRBJ2-2, with a possible D match to TRBD2 (6 bases). Between the trimmed V and J ends, which lost 9 bases and 4 bases, there was a span of 18 bases. The CDR3 contains 15 residues. Germline V CDR1 and CDR2: LNHDA, SQIVND (reference sequence). CDR3 DNA sequence: TGTGCCAGCACCCCTGAGACTAGAAGCACCGGGGAGCTGTTTTTT. Translation gives CASTPETRSTGELFF.